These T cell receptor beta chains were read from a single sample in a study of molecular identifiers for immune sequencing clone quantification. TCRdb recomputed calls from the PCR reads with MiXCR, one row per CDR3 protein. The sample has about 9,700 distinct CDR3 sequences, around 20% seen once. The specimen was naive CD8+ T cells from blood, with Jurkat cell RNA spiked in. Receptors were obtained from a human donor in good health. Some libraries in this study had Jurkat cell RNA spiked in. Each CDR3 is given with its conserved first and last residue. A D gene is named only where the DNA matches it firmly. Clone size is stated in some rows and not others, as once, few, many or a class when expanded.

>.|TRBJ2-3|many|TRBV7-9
TGTGCCAGCAGTTGGGACCTCACAGATACGCAGTATTTT
CASSWDLTDTQYF
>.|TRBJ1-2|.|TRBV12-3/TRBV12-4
TGTGCCAGCAGTGCAGGGGTCAGCTATGGCTACACCTTC
CASSAGVSYGYTF
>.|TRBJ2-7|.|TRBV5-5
TGTGCCAGCAGCTGGAGCGCTACCTACTACGAGCAGTACTTC
CASSWSATYYEQYF
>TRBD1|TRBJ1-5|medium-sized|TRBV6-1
TGTGCCAGCAGTGAATCTGACAGGGACAATCAGCCCCAGCATTTT
CASSESDRDNQPQHF
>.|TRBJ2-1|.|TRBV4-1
TGCGCCAGCAGCCGGGCCTCCTACAATGAGCAGTTCTTC
CASSRASYNEQFF
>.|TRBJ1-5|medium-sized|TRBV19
TGTGCCACCAATGATCCGGGGACACTCGCTTATAGCAATCAGCCCCAGCATTTT
CATNDPGTLAYSNQPQHF
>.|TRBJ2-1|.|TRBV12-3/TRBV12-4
TGTGCCAGCAGTTTGGCCGGGGCCCACAATGAGCAGTTCTTC
CASSLAGAHNEQFF
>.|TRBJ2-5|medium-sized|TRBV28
TGTGCCAGCAGTTCCCCCCTCGAGGGACAAGAGACCCAGTACTTC
CASSSPLEGQETQYF
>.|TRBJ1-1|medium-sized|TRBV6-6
TGTGCCAGCAGTTACCCTGATACTGAAGCTTTCTTT
CASSYPDTEAFF
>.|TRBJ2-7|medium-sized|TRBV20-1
TGCAGTGCTAGTGGTCGAGACCGGGGGTCCTACGAGCAGTACTTC
CSASGRDRGSYEQYF
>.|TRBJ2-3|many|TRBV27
TGTGCCAGCTCTGCCTACACAGATACGCAGTATTTT
CASSAYTDTQYF
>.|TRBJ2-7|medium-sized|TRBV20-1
TGCAGTGCTCCGGCGAAGGGGGAATCCCATCTTCCGGGCGAGCAGTACTTC
CSAPAKGESHLPGEQYF
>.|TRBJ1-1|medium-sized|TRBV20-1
TGCAGTGCTACCTCGAGGGGCACTGAAGCTTTCTTT
CSATSRGTEAFF
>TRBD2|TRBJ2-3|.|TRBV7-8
TGTGCCGGCAGCCTAGCGGGAGTGGGCGCAGATACGCAGTATTTT
CAGSLAGVGADTQYF
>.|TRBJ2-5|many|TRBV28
TGTGCCAGCAGTTTGCACAGGTCTAAAGGGGAGACCCAGTACTTC
CASSLHRSKGETQYF
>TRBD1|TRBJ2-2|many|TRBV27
TGTGCCAGCACCCGACAGGGTGATTTCCCCGGGGAGCTGTTTTTT
CASTRQGDFPGELFF
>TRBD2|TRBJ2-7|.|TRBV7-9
TGTGCCAGCAGCTCAATTAGGTTGGTAGCGGGAGGAAACGAGCAGTACTTC
CASSSIRLVAGGNEQYF
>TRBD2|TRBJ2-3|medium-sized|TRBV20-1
TGCAGTGCTACCACTAGCGGGAGGTCCAATACCTGGACAGATACGCAGTATTTT
CSATTSGRSNTWTDTQYF
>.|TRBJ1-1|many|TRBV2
TGTGCCAGCAACCAAGGTTATGGGGGCAGGAGCACTGAAGCTTTCTTT
CASNQGYGGRSTEAFF
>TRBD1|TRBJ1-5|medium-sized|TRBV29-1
TGCAGCGTTGGGACAGGCAGCAATCAGCCCCAGCATTTT
CSVGTGSNQPQHF
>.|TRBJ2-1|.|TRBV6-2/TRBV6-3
TGTGCCAGCAGTTGGCGAGAGGTCGTCGGGAGTGAGCAGTTCTTC
CASSWREVVGSEQFF
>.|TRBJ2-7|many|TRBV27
TGTGCCAGCGGACCGATGGGAATTTACGAGCAGTACTTC
CASGPMGIYEQYF
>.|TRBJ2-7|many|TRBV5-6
TGTGCCAGCAGCTTGTACGACAACTCCTACGAGCAGTACTTC
CASSLYDNSYEQYF
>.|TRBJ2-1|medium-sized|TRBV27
TGTGCCAGCAGTTTATCATCCAGGGCTGAGCAGTTCTTC
CASSLSSRAEQFF
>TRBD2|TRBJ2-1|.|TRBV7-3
TGTGCCAGCAGCTTAAACGCGGGGGACTACAATGAGCAGTTCTTC
CASSLNAGDYNEQFF